These 25 T cell receptor beta chains came from one sample sequenced in a study of cytomegalovirus exposure and HLA in healthy donors. Researchers ran the PCR with 60 Vbeta and 13 Jbeta primers. Some clones are missing from TCRdb's copy, which holds only in-frame ones; the method was immunoSEQ multiplex PCR. The sample carries 150,000 or so clones, approximately 80% recorded once. Sequenced input: PBMCs. These receptors came from a man aged 40-50 years in good health and CMV-seropositive.

The chain uses TRBV7-8 and TRBJ1-2, with unresolved D. CDR1 SGHVS and CDR2 FQNEAQ come from the germline V gene. The CDR3 has 11 residues. V was clipped by 1 base and J by 8 bases, with 5 bases between them. CDR3 sequence (DNA): TGTGCCAGCAGCTTAGACCGGGGCTACACCTTC. Its translation is CASSLDRGYTF.

This clone was seen only a few times. In DNA, the CDR3 is TGTGCCAGCAGCGAGTGGGAGACCCAGTACTTC. Translated: CASSEWETQYF. This chain joins TRBV7-9 and TRBJ2-5; D is uncertain. The V gene lost 5 bases and the J gene lost 5 bases, with 6 bases spanning the gap. This CDR3 spans 11 amino acids. Germline V gene sequence: CDR1 SEHNR, CDR2 FQNEAQ (reference sequence).

This chain uses TRBV5-6 with TRBJ1-3; D call uncertain. There are 14 residues in the CDR3. Germline CDR1 reads SGHDT; CDR2 reads YYEEEE. Trimming cost V 2 bases and J 2 bases, with 8 bases left between them. CDR3 residues: CASSFSSTGNTIYF. DNA of the CDR3: TGTGCCAGCAGCTTTAGTAGTACTGGAAACACCATATATTTT.

This chain joins TRBV7-9 and TRBJ1-2, with TRBD1 matching 8 bases. Germline V gene sequence: CDR1 SEHNR, CDR2 FQNEAQ (reference sequence). V lost 7 bases, J lost 6 bases, and 10 bases stayed unmatched. The CDR3 consists of 14 residues. CDR3 nucleotides: TGTGCCAGCACCCCGCGACAGGGGATCCATGGCTACACCTTC. Amino acids: CASTPRQGIHGYTF.

This chain connects TRBV11-2 to TRBJ1-1; TRBD1 is a possible D gene (5 bases). The CDR3 extends over 15 amino acids. The ends were cut back, 8 bases at V and 4 bases at J, with 20 bases in the middle. The germline gives CDR1 SGHAT, CDR2 FQNNGV. CDR3 nucleotides: TGTGCCAGCGCCTGGCGACAGAGAGCTTTCACTGAAGCTTTCTTT. Translation gives CASAWRQRAFTEAFF.

The chain links TRBV5-1 to TRBJ1-1; no reliable D call. Germline V gene lookup returns CDR1 SGHRS and CDR2 YFSETQ. The CDR3 loop spans 16 amino acids. Trimming removed 0 bases at V and 0 bases at J, with 12 bases between. As DNA, the CDR3 is TGCGCCAGCAGCTTGGGGGCACAGTCGTTGAACACTGAAGCTTTCTTT. This translates into CASSLGAQSLNTEAFF. Complete variable domain (other parts from reference TRBV5-1 and TRBJ1-1): KAGVTQTPRYLIKTRGQQVTLSCSPISGHRSVSWYQQTPGQGLQFLFEYFSETQRNKGNFPGRFSGRQFSNSRSEMNVSTLELGDSALYLCASSLGAQSLNTEAFFGQGTRLTVV.

The genes are TRBV7-2 and TRBJ2-5; D unclear. CDR1 is SGHTA, CDR2 FQGNSA, per germline. The V and J ends lost 4 bases and 1 base respectively, with 7 bases between them. The CDR3 runs 13 residues. CDR3 loop: CASSWNSQETQYF. The CDR3 DNA reads as TGTGCCAGCAGCTGGAACAGCCAAGAGACCCAGTACTTC.

The V gene is TRBV5-5, the J gene TRBJ1-5; tentatively, D is TRBD1 (6 bases). Per germline, CDR1 SGHKS and CDR2 YYEKEE (reference sequence). The CDR3 loop spans 16 amino acids. V was pared by 1 base and J by 4 bases, with 15 bases between. The CDR3 spells CASSLMDRDFNQPQHF. In DNA, the CDR3 is TGTGCCAGCAGCTTGATGGACAGAGACTTTAATCAGCCCCAGCATTTT.

V and J are TRBV6-5 and TRBJ1-4; D gene ambiguous. Germline CDR1 is MNHEY and CDR2 is SVGAGI. V lost 5 bases, J lost 2 bases, and 12 bases lay in between. CDR3 length: 15 residues. The DNA for the CDR3 is TGTGCCAGCAGTGTGCAGAGGGCCACTAATGAAAAACTGTTTTTT. It encodes CASSVQRATNEKLFF.

This rearrangement joins TRBV5-4 to TRBJ1-1; the D gene is possibly TRBD1 (6 bases). Germline V CDR1 and CDR2: SGHNT, YYREEE (reference sequence). V lost 4 bases and J lost 1, with 8 bases in between. The CDR3 totals 13 residues. CDR3 coding DNA: TGTGCCAGCAGCCAGGACAGGAACACTGAAGCTTTCTTT. Protein product: CASSQDRNTEAFF.

The gene calls are TRBV18 and TRBJ2-3; 14 nucleotides agree with TRBD2. CDR3 length equals 15 residues. Germline CDR1 reads KGHSH; CDR2 reads LQKENI. J gave up 10 bases and V 2 bases, and 5 bases lay outside the gene matches. The CDR3 bases are TGTGCCAGCTCACCAGGGGGACTAGCGGGAGCCCCGCAGTATTTT. Its protein is CASSPGGLAGAPQYF.

The rearrangement uses TRBV9 and TRBJ1-4, with 8 bases matching TRBD1. This CDR3 is built from 16 residues. From germline, CDR1 is SGDLS and CDR2 YYNGEE. The junction had 10 bases not matched to a gene; V was cut back by 3 bases and J by 6 bases. DNA of the CDR3: TGTGCCAGCAGCGCCAACCAGGGGGCTGGGGATGAAAAACTGTTTTTT. This gives the protein CASSANQGAGDEKLFF.

The chain uses TRBV19 and TRBJ1-1, with D perhaps matching TRBD1 (6 bases). This CDR3 comprises 14 residues. Germline lookup yields CDR1 LNHDA and CDR2 SQIVND (reference sequence). V was cut by 5 bases and J by 1 base, with 11 bases left in between. This CDR3 is CASSFFRGNTEAFF. CDR3 DNA: TGTGCCAGTAGTTTCTTCAGGGGGAACACTGAAGCTTTCTTT.

V and J are TRBV28 and TRBJ2-7, with a possible D match to TRBD1 (6 bases). Trimming left V 8 bases short and J 0 bases short, with 11 bases between. This CDR3 region has 13 residues. Per germline, CDR1 MDHEN and CDR2 SYDVKM. The DNA of the CDR3 is TGTGCCAGCCACACAGGGAGCTCCTACGAGCAGTACTTC. It yields the protein CASHTGSSYEQYF.

The CDR3 sequence: CASSYGTGWPQHF. The CDR3 DNA sequence: TGCGCCAGCAGCTACGGGACAGGGTGGCCCCAGCATTTT. The chain recombines TRBV5-1 with TRBJ1-5, with 9 bases aligning to TRBD1. The V gene end was trimmed by 3 bases and the J gene end by 9 bases; junction bases not matched to a gene: 4. Germline V gene data show CDR1 as SGHRS and CDR2 as YFSETQ. CDR3 length equals 13 residues.

This clone was observed a few times. The chain combines TRBV19 with TRBJ2-1, with D possibly being TRBD1 (5 bases). CDR1 and CDR2 from the germline V gene are LNHDA and SQIVND (reference sequence). V gave up 5 bases and J gave up 4 bases, with 12 bases separating them. The CDR3 extends over 14 amino acids. The CDR3 reads CASSLAGWYNEQFF. The CDR3 coding sequence is TGTGCCAGTAGTCTGGCAGGGTGGTACAATGAGCAGTTCTTC.

This chain uses TRBV7-3 with TRBJ2-2, with D perhaps matching TRBD1 (5 bases). The CDR3 consists of 15 residues. Between the trimmed V and J ends, which lost 5 bases and 7 bases, there was a span of 17 bases. Germline CDR1 is SGHTA and CDR2 is FQGTGA. Here the CDR3 DNA reads TGTGCCAGCAGCCAAAACAAGGGGCTGGTCGGGGAGCTGTTTTTT. Translating gives CASSQNKGLVGELFF.

This clone was picked up one time. The chain uses TRBV7-3 and TRBJ2-1, with 12 bases matching TRBD2. This CDR3 has 15 amino acids. V shed 4 bases and J 7 bases; nucleotides not matched to a gene: 5. Germline V gene sequence: CDR1 SGHTA, CDR2 FQGTGA. CDR3 sequence (DNA): TGTGCCAGCAGCTCCGGACTAGCGGGGCAGAATGAGCAGTTCTTC. It is translated as CASSSGLAGQNEQFF.

The rearrangement joins TRBV11-2 to TRBJ2-5, with D unresolved. The CDR3 extends over 14 amino acids. Germline loops: CDR1 SGHAT, CDR2 FQNNGV. V was trimmed by 1 base and J by 3 bases, leaving 9 bases between them. The CDR3 reads CASSLVRYEETQYF. CDR3 bases: TGTGCCAGCAGCTTAGTGAGATACGAAGAGACCCAGTACTTC.

The gene calls are TRBV19 and TRBJ1-5; D gene ambiguous. The CDR3 runs to 15 residues. The germline V gene encodes CDR1 LNHDA and CDR2 SQIVND (reference sequence). The V gene lost 0 bases and the J gene lost 0 bases, with 6 bases spanning the gap. The CDR3 reads CASSIDSTSNQPQHF. The DNA of the CDR3 is TGTGCCAGTAGTATAGATAGCACTAGCAATCAGCCCCAGCATTTT. Full variable domain (rest looked up from reference TRBV19 and TRBJ1-5): DGGITQSPKYLFRKEGQNVTLSCEQNLNHDAMYWYRQDPGQGLRLIYYSQIVNDFQKGDIAEGYSVSREKKESFPLTVTSAQKNPTAFYLCASSIDSTSNQPQHFGDGTRLSIL.

This clone was counted many times. The genes are TRBV9 and TRBJ2-7, with D tentatively TRBD2 (5 bases). This CDR3 contains 13 residues. Trimming cost V 4 bases and J 6 bases, with 14 bases left between them. Germline-derived CDR1 and CDR2 are SGDLS and YYNGEE. For the CDR3, the DNA is TGTGCCAGCAGCTTGCAGGTGGGAGCCGAGCAGTACTTC. Its translation: CASSLQVGAEQYF.

The chain has TRBV2 and TRBJ2-1, with 12 bases aligning to TRBD2. The CDR3 is made up of 13 amino acids. The germline gives CDR1 SNHLY, CDR2 FYNNEI. The V gene end was trimmed by 9 bases and the J gene end by 10 bases; junction bases not matched to a gene: 7. CDR3 coding DNA: TGTGCCAGGTCTAGCGGGAGGGCCCAAGAGCAGTTCTTC. Its translation: CARSSGRAQEQFF. Filled out from reference TRBV2 and TRBJ2-1, the complete variable domain reads EPEVTQTPSHQVTQMGQEVILRCVPISNHLYFYWYRQILGQKVEFLVSFYNNEISEKSEIFDDQFSVERPDGSNFTLKIRSTKLEDSAMYFCARSSGRAQEQFFGPGTRLTVL.

This sequence joins TRBV27 and TRBJ2-3, with 10 bases aligning to TRBD2. With 8 bases clipped from V and 4 bases from J, the junction kept 12 bases outside the gene matches. The CDR3 totals 16 residues. Germline values: CDR1 MNHEY, CDR2 SMNVEV (reference sequence). In nucleotides, the CDR3 is TGTGCCAGCCCCCTCGAGCGGGAGGGCCGGGCAGATACGCAGTATTTT. It specifies CASPLEREGRADTQYF.

The chain employs TRBV6-5 and TRBJ2-7; maybe TRBD1 (6 bases). The CDR3 is 13 residues long. Germline CDR1 MNHEY, CDR2 SVGAGI. V lost 6 bases and J 4 bases, leaving 13 bases between the germline ends. CDR3 region: CASSRDTAYEQYF. For the CDR3, the DNA is TGTGCCAGCAGCAGGGACACGGCATACGAGCAGTACTTC.

This clone came up a few times. CDR3: CASSTSGGGYEQYF. The CDR3 bases are TGTGCCAGCAGCACCTCAGGGGGCGGTTACGAGCAGTACTTC. The genes are TRBV9 and TRBJ2-7, with 8 bases aligning to TRBD1. CDR3 length: 14 amino acids. Germline CDR1 reads SGDLS; CDR2 reads YYNGEE. Trimming at V came to 4 bases and at J to 4 bases, leaving 7 bases not matched to a gene.